This T cell receptor (beta chain) was sequenced during a study of neurological immune-mediated disorders. One entry per CDR3 protein results from TCRdb running MiXCR on the 5' RACE reads. This sample has about 48,000 distinct CDR3 sequences, with 10% found just once. V was trimmed by 0 bases and J by 6 bases, leaving 9 bases between them. Germline lookup yields CDR1 SGHRS and CDR2 YFSETQ. The CDR3 runs to 13 residues. There are many counts of this clonotype. The chain joins TRBV5-1 to TRBJ1-2, with a tentative D call TRBD1 (5 bases). The clonotype was recovered from a woman aged 35 to 49 with HTLV-1-associated myelopathy (HAM/TSP). Input material: PBMCs. CDR3 residues: CASSLARGDGYTF. The CDR3 nucleotides read TGCGCCAGCAGCTTGGCTAGAGGGGATGGCTACACCTTC.